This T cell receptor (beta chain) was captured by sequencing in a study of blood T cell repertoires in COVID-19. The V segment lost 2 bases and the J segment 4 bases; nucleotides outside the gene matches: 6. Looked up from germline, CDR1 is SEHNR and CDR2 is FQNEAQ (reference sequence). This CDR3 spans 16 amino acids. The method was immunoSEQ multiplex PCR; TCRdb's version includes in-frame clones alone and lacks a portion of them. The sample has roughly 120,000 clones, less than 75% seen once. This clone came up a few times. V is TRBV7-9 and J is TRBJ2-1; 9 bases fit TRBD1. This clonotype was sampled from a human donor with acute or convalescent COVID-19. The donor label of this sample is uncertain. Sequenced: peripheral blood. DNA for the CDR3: TGTGCCAGCAGCTTATCTCGGACAGGGGATTACAATGAGCAGTTCTTC. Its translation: CASSLSRTGDYNEQFF.